This is a list of T cell receptor beta chains from one sample in a study of CD8+CD57+ T cells in acquired aplastic anemia. MiXCR was run by TCRdb on the reads, yielding one entry per CDR3 protein. Counted here are 65,000 to 85,000 distinct CDR3 sequences, roughly half occurring once; the ten biggest clones make up around 8.8%. Material for sequencing was sorted CD4+, CD8+, or CD8+CD57+ T cells (not recorded which) from PBMCs. All receptors derive from a human donor in good health, serving as a control. Both conserved end residues are part of each CDR3. Fields, in order: J gene, clone size, D gene, CDR3 length, V gene, CDR3 protein, CDR3 DNA. D genes are given only for firm matches. Rows may omit the clone size; those that give it use once, few, many or a size class.

>TRBJ1-2|NA|TRBD1|13|TRBV2
CASSAGQDYGYTF
TGTGCCAGCAGTGCCGGACAGGACTATGGCTACACCTTC
>TRBJ2-5|NA|TRBD1|13|TRBV15
CATSGGGQGTQYF
TGTGCCACCAGCGGAGGGGGACAGGGGACCCAGTACTTC
>TRBJ1-3|NA|TRBD1|15|TRBV10-3
CAISPRGASGNTIYF
TGTGCCATCAGTCCCAGGGGGGCCTCTGGAAACACCATATATTTT
>TRBJ1-4|NA|NA|17|TRBV9
CASSVGVGGPGEEKLFF
TGTGCCAGCAGCGTAGGGGTCGGGGGACCTGGGGAAGAAAAACTGTTTTTT
>TRBJ1-6|NA|TRBD1|15|TRBV4-1
CARSQDGTGYSPLHF
TGCGCCCGTAGCCAAGACGGGACAGGGTATTCACCCCTCCACTTT
>TRBJ1-2|NA|NA|13|TRBV2
CASSEGGLRGYTF
TGTGCCAGCAGTGAGGGGGGGCTGAGGGGCTACACCTTC
>TRBJ2-2|NA|NA|15|TRBV27
CASSGAGGFGGELFF
TGTGCCAGCAGTGGGGCAGGGGGGTTCGGCGGGGAGCTGTTTTTT
>TRBJ2-3|once|NA|13|TRBV7-3
CASSLKGLDTQYF
TGTGCCAGCAGCTTAAAAGGACTAGATACGCAGTATTTT
>TRBJ2-1|NA|TRBD1|16|TRBV18
CASSSLTGGAYNEQFF
TGTGCCAGCTCATCCCTAACAGGGGGCGCCTACAATGAGCAGTTCTTC
>TRBJ1-5|NA|NA|14|TRBV9
CSSSVDGLDQPQHF
TGCTCCAGCAGCGTAGACGGTTTAGATCAGCCCCAGCATTTT
>TRBJ1-1|many|NA|15|TRBV3-1
CASSQDGGMGSKAFF
TGTGCCAGCAGCCAAGATGGGGGGATGGGGAGCAAAGCTTTCTTT
>TRBJ2-3|many|NA|15|TRBV7-9
CASSLQGLSTDTQYF
TGTGCCAGCAGCTTACAAGGTCTTAGCACAGATACGCAGTATTTT
>TRBJ2-3|NA|TRBD2|18|TRBV29-1
CSVDTASGGQSSTDTQYF
TGCAGCGTTGATACGGCTAGCGGGGGGCAATCTAGCACAGATACGCAGTATTTT
>TRBJ2-5|many|TRBD1|15|TRBV5-5
CASSRGTGPRETQYF
TGTGCCAGCAGCCGAGGGACAGGGCCTAGGGAGACCCAGTACTTC
>TRBJ1-2|NA|NA|13|TRBV29-1
CSVPRDSNYGYTF
TGCAGCGTCCCAAGAGACAGTAACTATGGCTACACCTTC
>TRBJ1-4|NA|NA|14|TRBV2
CASRAVRTNEKLFF
TGTGCCAGCAGGGCGGTGAGGACTAATGAAAAACTGTTTTTT
>TRBJ2-7|NA|TRBD1|14|TRBV7-8
CASSETGGAYEQYF
TGTGCCAGCAGTGAAACAGGGGGCGCTTACGAGCAGTACTTC
>TRBJ2-2|medium-sized|NA|12|TRBV7-8
CASSYNTGELFF
TGTGCCAGCAGCTACAACACCGGGGAGCTGTTTTTT
>TRBJ1-4|many|TRBD1|15|TRBV5-5
CASSLVGTGSEKLFF
TGTGCCAGCAGCTTGGTAGGGACAGGCTCTGAAAAACTGTTTTTT
>TRBJ1-4|few|NA|16|TRBV10-3
CASRPTHLGVGEKLFF
TGTGCCAGCAGACCCACACATTTGGGGGTTGGGGAAAAACTGTTTTTT
>TRBJ2-2|NA|NA|15|TRBV2
CASNARRGGTGELFF
TGCGCCAGCAATGCACGTCGAGGGGGCACCGGGGAGCTGTTTTTT
>TRBJ1-3|once|NA|15|TRBV7-2
CASSQGAGTGNTIYF
TGTGCCAGCAGCCAAGGGGCCGGGACTGGAAACACCATATATTTT